This paragraph covers one TCR beta chain sequence. The clone's antigen remains unknown. Nothing much larger sits one base from this clone, and base qualities are not available. The germline V gene yields MDHEN for CDR1 and SYDVKM for CDR2. The CDR3 contains 16 residues, cysteine and phenylalanine counted. Only the CDR3 region is kept as DNA, spanning 48 bases read in frame from base 1. V is pruned by 5 bases and J by 3 bases, leaving 7 bases of the junction without a gene match. Library method: the immunoSEQ multiplex PCR assay. TCRdb obtained this table from immuneACCESS and retained in-frame rearrangements with V and J assigned. These tables miss some clones; where compared with another copy, unresolved V genes account for less than half of the shortfall, and the remainder is unexplained. Recorded for this sample are some 75,000 clones; about 96% of them occurred a single time. About 0.3% of the sample rests with the top ten.

This sample is part of a study of technical replicates of blood from four donors (TCRdb year 2017). The sequence came from a human donor in good health. The chain links TRBV28 with TRBJ2-7, with 13 middle bases fitting TRBD2. The sample was T cells isolated from PBMCs. In nucleotides, the sequence is TGTGCCAGCAGTCTTAGGACTAGCGGGAGCTTCTACGAGCAGTACTTC. Translated, it gives CASSLRTSGSFYEQYF.